The 28 T cell receptor beta chains given below trace back to one sample, sequenced in a study of T cell responses to AZD1222 COVID-19 vaccine. Here immunoSEQ multiplex PCR was the method, and the copy in TCRdb shows in-frame clones only, minus some. Of 90,000 to 120,000 clones listed, 70% to 90% are singletons. Sequenced here: peripheral blood, sampled on day 0 of AZD1222 vaccination. The source is an adult in good health.

The rearrangement joins TRBV10-3 to TRBJ2-1; 7 bases are a match to TRBD2. The CDR3 extends over 15 amino acids. V lost 7 bases, J lost 6 bases, and 12 bases stayed unmatched. CDR1 ENHRY and CDR2 SYGVKD come from the germline V gene. The CDR3 sequence is CAINSRVAGVNEQFF. The CDR3 DNA sequence: TGTGCCATCAACAGCAGAGTGGCGGGGGTCAATGAGCAGTTCTTC.

This sequence joins TRBV3-1 (or the pseudogene TRBV3-2) and TRBJ2-3; weak D call: TRBD2 (6 bases). The V end was cut by 3 bases, the J end by 1 base, with 11 bases between. Germline V lookup: CDR1 LGHDT, CDR2 YNNKEL (reference sequence). This CDR3 region has 15 residues. This chain's CDR3 is CASSQGRGGTDTQYF. The CDR3 nucleotides are TGTGCCAGCAGCCAGGGGCGGGGAGGCACAGATACGCAGTATTTT.

This rearrangement joins TRBV9 to TRBJ1-4, with 10 bases aligning to TRBD1. This CDR3 has 16 residues. The trim removed 2 bases at V and 0 bases at J, leaving 1 base unmatched. Germline V lookup: CDR1 SGDLS, CDR2 YYNGEE. The CDR3 protein is CASSVGTGATNEKLFF. The CDR3 region has the DNA TGTGCCAGCAGCGTGGGGACAGGGGCAACTAATGAAAAACTGTTTTTT.

This clone was detected only a few times. Additional DNA sequences in this sample encode the identical CDR3. The V call is TRBV5-1, the J call TRBJ1-1, with D possibly matching TRBD1 (5 bases). This CDR3 contains 14 residues. The germline V and J ends were trimmed by 0 bases and 1 base, with 7 bases remaining between them. The germline gives CDR1 SGHRS, CDR2 YFSETQ. CDR3 in DNA: TGCGCCAGCAGCTTGGTCGGGGGGAACACTGAAGCTTTCTTT. Protein sequence: CASSLVGGNTEAFF.

The V gene is TRBV24-1, the J gene TRBJ2-3; the D gene is possibly TRBD2 (7 bases). Per germline, CDR1 KGHDR and CDR2 SFDVKD. The CDR3 is 20 amino acids. With 9 bases removed from V and 2 bases from J, the gap between germline ends came to 32 bases. Here the CDR3 reads CATGEGGLYNLHAPTDTQYF. The CDR3, as DNA: TGTGCCACCGGGGAGGGGGGACTATATAATCTCCATGCCCCCACAGATACGCAGTATTTT.

V gene TRBV10-2 combines with J gene TRBJ2-7; 11 bases line up with TRBD1. The CDR3 contains 14 residues. Germline values: CDR1 WSHSY, CDR2 SAAADI. V trimming: 11 bases; J trimming: 2 bases; junction bases outside the gene matches: 8. CDR3 loop: CAGAPGQGAYEQYF. In DNA form, the CDR3 reads TGCGCCGGAGCGCCGGGACAGGGGGCCTACGAGCAGTACTTC.

In DNA, the CDR3 is TGCGCCAGCGGTGCGGGGGGTTACCAAGAGACCCAGTACTTC. The encoded protein is CASGAGGYQETQYF. The chain uses TRBV5-1 and TRBJ2-5, with TRBD2 matching over 8 bases. The V segment lost 7 bases and the J segment 0 bases; nucleotides outside the gene matches: 5. The CDR3 totals 14 residues. Germline lookup yields CDR1 SGHRS and CDR2 YFSETQ. The whole variable domain, filled in from reference TRBV5-1 and TRBJ2-5, reads KAGVTQTPRYLIKTRGQQVTLSCSPISGHRSVSWYQQTPGQGLQFLFEYFSETQRNKGNFPGRFSGRQFSNSRSEMNVSTLELGDSALYLCASGAGGYQETQYFGPGTRLLVL.

V and J are TRBV7-2 and TRBJ2-1; no clear D gene. Germline-derived CDR1 and CDR2 are SGHTA and FQGNSA. The CDR3 has 14 amino acids. The ends were cut back, 1 base at V and 7 bases at J, with 11 bases in the middle. In nucleotides, the CDR3 is TGTGCCAGCAGCTTAGAAGGTGGGCTAAATGAGCAGTTCTTC. Its translation is CASSLEGGLNEQFF.

This chain connects TRBV5-1 to TRBJ2-2, with TRBD1 identical over 8 bases. Per the germline V gene, CDR1 is SGHRS and CDR2 is YFSETQ. V shed 3 bases, J shed 3 bases, and the junction held 10 bases outside the gene matches. The CDR3 runs 17 residues. The CDR3 DNA is TGCGCCAGCAGCTCCTCATATGACAGGGGATACACCGGGGAGCTGTTTTTT. Translating it yields CASSSSYDRGYTGELFF.

In its sample, this clone was seen once. The J gene is TRBJ2-5, the V gene TRBV7-7; D is perhaps TRBD1 (5 bases). Germline V CDR1 and CDR2: SSHAT, FNYEAQ (reference sequence). CDR3 length equals 15 residues. V dropped 1 base and J dropped 4 bases, with 13 bases sitting between them. CDR3 bases: TGTGCCAGCAGCTTAGTAGGGGCATCCGGAGAGACCCAGTACTTC. Protein product: CASSLVGASGETQYF.

The chain recombines TRBV30 with TRBJ2-2; perhaps TRBD2 as D (6 bases). The CDR3 runs 16 residues. Germline V lookup: CDR1 GTSNPN, CDR2 SVGIG (reference sequence). Trimming took off 5 bases at V and 2 bases at J, with 18 bases between the two ends. For the CDR3, the DNA is TGTGCCTGGGCGATAACTAGCAGCCTAAACACCGGGGAGCTGTTTTTT. Its translation is CAWAITSSLNTGELFF.

The rearrangement joins TRBV9 to TRBJ2-2; the D gene is possibly TRBD2 (5 bases). Per the germline V gene, CDR1 is SGDLS and CDR2 is YYNGEE. The CDR3 consists of 15 residues. The germline V and J ends were trimmed by 2 bases and 4 bases, with 12 bases remaining between them. The CDR3 loop reads CASSVEGTGTGELFF. DNA of the CDR3: TGTGCCAGCAGCGTTGAGGGCACGGGCACCGGGGAGCTGTTTTTT.

This rearrangement joins TRBV10-3 to TRBJ1-3; D remains unclear. The CDR3 totals 16 residues. The V gene lost 4 bases and the J gene lost 3 bases, with 16 bases spanning the gap. CDR1 is ENHRY, CDR2 SYGVKD, per germline. CDR3 residues: CAISVEEGFYGNTIYF. In nucleotides, the CDR3 is TGTGCCATCAGTGTCGAGGAGGGTTTTTATGGAAACACCATATATTTT.

The chain combines TRBV7-6 with TRBJ2-3, with TRBD2 identical over 12 bases. Germline CDR1 SGHVS, CDR2 FNYEAQ. CDR3 length: 18 amino acids. Trimming at V came to 1 base and at J to 4 bases, leaving 9 bases not matched to a gene. CDR3: CASSLGAASGGGADTQYF. For the CDR3, the DNA is TGTGCCAGCAGCTTAGGGGCGGCTAGCGGGGGGGGAGCAGATACGCAGTATTTT.

V usage is TRBV11-3 and J usage is TRBJ2-7; D perhaps matches TRBD1 (5 bases). With 1 base removed from V and 5 bases from J, the gap between germline ends came to 12 bases. There are 14 residues in the CDR3. Germline CDR1 is SGHNT and CDR2 is YENEEA. The chain's CDR3 is CASSLGGPTNEQYF. CDR3 nucleotide sequence: TGTGCCAGCAGCTTAGGGGGCCCTACGAACGAGCAGTACTTC. Full variable domain (rest looked up from reference TRBV11-3 and TRBJ2-7): EAGVVQSPRYKIIEKKQPVAFWCNPISGHNTLYWYLQNLGQGPELLIRYENEEAVDDSQLPKDRFSAERLKGVDSTLKIQPAELGDSAVYLCASSLGGPTNEQYFGPGTRLTVT.

This chain uses TRBV6-5 with TRBJ1-5; D is unclear. V lost 0 bases and J 0 bases, leaving 9 bases between the germline ends. The CDR3 runs to 16 residues. Germline V lookup: CDR1 MNHEY, CDR2 SVGAGI. The CDR3 region is CASSYSSDISNQPQHF. CDR3 nucleotide sequence: TGTGCCAGCAGTTACTCGAGTGACATTAGCAATCAGCCCCAGCATTTT.

The chain links TRBV7-8 to TRBJ1-6; a possible D gene is TRBD1 (6 bases). In germline, CDR1 is SGHVS, CDR2 FQNEAQ. The CDR3 spans 15 residues. V lost 5 bases and J 8 bases, leaving 16 bases between the germline ends. CDR3 nucleotide sequence: TGTGCCAGCAGCCCCCCCGGGGGGCCGGATTCACCCCTCCACTTT. It is translated as CASSPPGGPDSPLHF.

The chain couples TRBV7-7 to TRBJ2-7; 9 nucleotides line up with TRBD1. Germline values: CDR1 SSHAT, CDR2 FNYEAQ (reference sequence). V lost 5 bases, J lost 3 bases, and 5 bases stayed unmatched. The CDR3 extends over 14 amino acids. CDR3 protein: CASSAGTGSYEQYF. The CDR3 coding sequence is TGTGCCAGCAGCGCAGGGACAGGGAGCTACGAGCAGTACTTC.

This clone showed up just once. The chain has TRBV13 and TRBJ1-2, with TRBD1 as a possible D gene (6 bases). The V gene lost 3 bases and the J gene lost 1 base, with 15 bases spanning the gap. CDR3 length: 16 residues. Germline V gene data show CDR1 as PRHDT and CDR2 as FYEKMQ (reference sequence). CDR3 in amino acids: CASSLMGQGRNYGYTF. The CDR3 coding sequence is TGTGCCAGCAGCTTGATGGGACAAGGACGTAACTATGGCTACACCTTC.

The chain has TRBV28 and TRBJ1-3, with unresolved D. V shed 4 bases and J shed 0 bases, with 10 bases lying between them. CDR3 length: 15 residues. Per the germline V gene, CDR1 is MDHEN and CDR2 is SYDVKM. The CDR3 is CASSSTPSSGNTIYF. Here the CDR3 DNA reads TGTGCCAGCAGTTCGACTCCGAGCTCTGGAAACACCATATATTTT.

The J gene is TRBJ1-2, the V gene TRBV28, with D possibly being TRBD1 (5 bases). V lost 3 bases and J lost 7, with 15 bases in between. Germline V gives CDR1 MDHEN, CDR2 SYDVKM. This CDR3 is built from 14 residues. DNA for the CDR3: TGTGCCAGCAGTTTTTCGGGGGTTTTCGCTGGCTACACCTTC. Translation gives CASSFSGVFAGYTF.

This clone was seen just once. The genes are TRBV10-3 and TRBJ2-7; 10 bases align to TRBD1. The CDR3 runs 14 residues. With 0 bases clipped from V and 6 bases from J, the junction kept 2 bases outside the gene matches. The germline V gene encodes CDR1 ENHRY and CDR2 SYGVKD. This CDR3 reads CAISESGTGAEQYF. The CDR3 coding sequence is TGTGCCATCAGTGAGTCTGGGACAGGGGCCGAGCAGTACTTC.

The chain joins TRBV3-1 (or the pseudogene TRBV3-2) to TRBJ1-3; D gene uncertain. The CDR3 extends over 17 amino acids. V was trimmed by 4 bases and J by 1 base, leaving 17 bases between them. Germline values: CDR1 LGHDT, CDR2 YNNKEL (reference sequence). CDR3 DNA sequence: TGTGCCAGCAGCCGAGGTGAAAGGGCGACTTCTGGAAACACCATATATTTT. It specifies CASSRGERATSGNTIYF.

This clone was observed a handful of times. No conserved phenylalanine or tryptophan ends this CDR3, so it is likely a read error. The DNA is left out, because the CDR3 cannot be placed on it with certainty; the CDR3 is given as TCRdb lists it. The chain is built from TRBV1 and TRBJ2-4; the table gives TRBD2 as D, unverified against the DNA. TRBV1 corresponds to a pseudogene. The CDR3 adds up to 13 amino acids, both ends counted. This CDR3 reads CTSSPPRVAGALP.

The chain has TRBV6-2 or TRBV6-3 and TRBJ2-3, with D tentatively TRBD1 (5 bases). The CDR3 extends over 14 amino acids. CDR1 is MNHEY and CDR2 is SVGEGT in the germline V gene. V lost 6 bases, J lost 5 bases, and 15 bases lay in between. The CDR3 bases are TGTGCCAGCAGCCCTCAAGGGGCAAGAGATACGCAGTATTTT. As protein: CASSPQGARDTQYF.

This chain uses TRBV29-1 with TRBJ1-6; tentatively, D is TRBD1 (5 bases). Germline-derived CDR1 and CDR2 are SQVTM and ANQGSEA. Trimming cost V 5 bases and J 6 bases, with 14 bases left between them. The CDR3 has 14 amino acids. DNA for the CDR3: TGCAGCGTTCTTTATGGGGCAGGTAATTCACCCCTCCACTTT. This codes for CSVLYGAGNSPLHF.

In DNA form, the CDR3 reads TGTGCCAGCAGGTTCCGGGGGGAGGACACTGAAGCTTTCTTT. This translates into CASRFRGEDTEAFF. J is TRBJ1-1 and V is TRBV2, with D perhaps TRBD1 (5 bases). Trimming cost V 6 bases and J 3 bases, with 14 bases left between them. This CDR3 has 14 residues. Germline V gives CDR1 SNHLY, CDR2 FYNNEI.

The V gene is TRBV5-4, the J gene TRBJ2-7; 7 bases are shared with TRBD2. V lost 0 bases, J lost 0 bases, and 6 bases stayed unmatched. Germline V gives CDR1 SGHNT, CDR2 YYREEE (reference sequence). The CDR3 is 16 amino acids. CDR3 bases: TGTGCCAGCAGCTTGGTAGCGGGCCTTAGCTCCTACGAGCAGTACTTC. Protein product: CASSLVAGLSSYEQYF. Complete variable domain (other parts from reference TRBV5-4 and TRBJ2-7): ETGVTQSPTHLIKTRGQQVTLRCSSQSGHNTVSWYQQALGQGPQFIFQYYREEENGRGNFPPRFSGLQFPNYSSELNVNALELDDSALYLCASSLVAGLSSYEQYFGPGTRLTVT.